One sample yielded the 29 T cell receptor beta chains listed below, sequenced in a study of blood T cell repertoires in COVID-19. This table comes from immunoSEQ multiplex PCR, and its TCRdb copy is limited to in-frame clones, with some not included. The profile shows 200,000 to 250,000 clones, about 90% of them singletons. The sample was PBMCs or T cells enriched from blood (not recorded which). The receptors here all came from a man aged 25-45 years who had recovered from COVID-19.

This clone came up once. The chain employs TRBV5-1 and TRBJ1-4; 8 nucleotides agree with TRBD1. Losses at the gene ends were 1 base for V and 6 bases for J; bases not matched to a gene: 5. Germline assignment: CDR1 SGHRS and CDR2 YFSETQ. The CDR3 runs to 15 residues. CDR3 loop: CASSLWTGRDEKLFF. DNA for the CDR3: TGCGCCAGCAGCTTGTGGACAGGGCGGGATGAAAAACTGTTTTTT.

The chain uses TRBV28 and TRBJ2-1; 7 bases are a match to TRBD2. Germline V lookup: CDR1 MDHEN, CDR2 SYDVKM. V lost 5 bases to trimming and J lost 4 bases; unmatched junction nucleotides: 8. This CDR3 region has 15 residues. The CDR3 DNA reads TGTGCCAGCAGTCTCGGGACTACCAGGTACAATGAGCAGTTCTTC. Protein product: CASSLGTTRYNEQFF. Complete variable domain (other parts from reference TRBV28 and TRBJ2-1): DVKVTQSSRYLVKRTGEKVFLECVQDMDHENMFWYRQDPGLGLRLIYFSYDVKMKEKGDIPEGYSVSREKKERFSLILESASTNQTSMYLCASSLGTTRYNEQFFGPGTRLTVL.

V and J are TRBV4-2 and TRBJ2-5; the D gene is possibly TRBD2 (7 bases). V lost 1 base, J lost 1 base, and 13 bases lay in between. The CDR3 is 16 residues long. The germline V gene encodes CDR1 LGHNA and CDR2 YNFKEQ. The CDR3 loop is CASSQVRRGAQETQYF. CDR3 DNA: TGTGCCAGCAGCCAAGTGCGCCGGGGGGCCCAAGAGACCCAGTACTTC.

The CDR3: CASSLREAQYF. The CDR3 coding sequence is TGTGCCAGCAGTTTGAGGGAGGCGCAGTATTTT. The chain has TRBV28 and TRBJ2-3, with D possibly TRBD2 on 6 matching bases. The ends were cut back, 3 bases at V and 10 bases at J, with 8 bases in the middle. Germline CDR1 is MDHEN and CDR2 is SYDVKM. The CDR3 is 11 residues long.

V usage is TRBV5-1 and J usage is TRBJ1-2; TRBD1 is a possible D gene (6 bases). V dropped 2 bases and J dropped 0 bases, with 20 bases sitting between them. In germline, CDR1 is SGHRS, CDR2 YFSETQ. The CDR3 has 18 amino acids. The CDR3 is CASSLAHRVGSPNYGYTF. The DNA for the CDR3 is TGCGCCAGCAGCTTAGCCCACAGGGTAGGGTCTCCTAACTATGGCTACACCTTC. The full variable domain, its missing parts supplied by reference TRBV5-1 and TRBJ1-2, is KAGVTQTPRYLIKTRGQQVTLSCSPISGHRSVSWYQQTPGQGLQFLFEYFSETQRNKGNFPGRFSGRQFSNSRSEMNVSTLELGDSALYLCASSLAHRVGSPNYGYTFGSGTRLTVV.

This chain links TRBV6-5 with TRBJ1-2, with D maybe TRBD1 (5 bases). CDR1 is MNHEY and CDR2 is SVGAGI in the germline V gene. The CDR3 spans 15 residues. Trimming removed 6 bases from V and 0 bases from J, with 14 bases in between. The CDR3 loop reads CASRSRSGTNYGYTF. DNA for the CDR3: TGTGCCAGCAGGTCCCGGTCAGGGACTAACTATGGCTACACCTTC.

The chain is built from TRBV5-1 and TRBJ1-5; D not resolved. Germline V gene sequence: CDR1 SGHRS, CDR2 YFSETQ. Between the trimmed V and J ends, which lost 0 bases and 6 bases, there was a span of 7 bases. The CDR3 spans 13 residues. The CDR3 bases are TGCGCCAGCAGCTTGGAGGCGGGTCAGCCCCAGCATTTT. The encoded protein is CASSLEAGQPQHF.

This rearrangement joins TRBV4-1 to TRBJ2-1, with 12 nucleotides matching TRBD2. J gave up 7 bases and V 0 bases, and 7 bases lay outside the gene matches. Germline assignment: CDR1 MGHRA and CDR2 YSYEKL. The CDR3 totals 17 residues. The CDR3 bases are TGCGCCAGCAGCCAAGACCAGACTAGCGGGGGTTTGAATGAGCAGTTCTTC. Residues: CASSQDQTSGGLNEQFF.

This clone was counted many times. The chain employs TRBV11-2 and TRBJ2-7; D perhaps matches TRBD2 (6 bases). V lost 3 bases to trimming and J lost 12 bases, with 12 bases between them. Germline assignment: CDR1 SGHAT and CDR2 FQNNGV. The CDR3 has 11 residues. The CDR3 DNA reads as TGTGCCAGCAGCTTTGCGGGGACTGTGTACTTC. Protein: CASSFAGTVYF.

The V call is TRBV6-4, the J call TRBJ1-5; D is undetermined. This CDR3 spans 12 amino acids. CDR1 is MRHNA, CDR2 SNTAGT, per germline. V was cut by 7 bases and J by 9 bases, with 13 bases left in between. The CDR3 here is CASNRRLSPQHF. The CDR3 DNA reads as TGTGCCAGCAATCGGAGGCTATCGCCCCAGCATTTT.

The chain has TRBV6-5 and TRBJ1-2; 9 bases line up with TRBD1. J lost 5 bases, V lost 5 bases, and 3 bases had no gene match. Germline V gene data show CDR1 as MNHEY and CDR2 as SVGAGI. This CDR3 comprises 13 residues. The CDR3 is CASSTGQGYGYTF. The CDR3 bases are TGTGCCAGCAGTACAGGACAGGGGTATGGCTACACCTTC.

The chain joins TRBV4-3 to TRBJ1-1; maybe TRBD1 (5 bases). V was shortened by 6 bases and J by 3 bases, with 11 bases between the two germline ends. There are 13 residues in the CDR3. Germline CDR1 is LGHNA and CDR2 is YSLEER. DNA of the CDR3: TGCGCCAGCAGTTTGCAGGGCGACACTGAAGCTTTCTTT. Translated: CASSLQGDTEAFF.

This sequence joins TRBV4-1 and TRBJ2-1; TRBD1 agrees at 11 bases. This CDR3 is 15 amino acids long. The germline CDR1 and CDR2 sequences are MGHRA and YSYEKL. V shed 4 bases and J 5 bases; nucleotides not matched to a gene: 4. CDR3 region: CASSPGQGGNNEQFF. The DNA of the CDR3 is TGCGCCAGCAGCCCGGGACAGGGGGGGAACAATGAGCAGTTCTTC.

The gene calls are TRBV4-2 and TRBJ2-3; no clear D. Trimming took off 1 base at V and 10 bases at J, with 18 bases between the two ends. CDR1 is LGHNA, CDR2 YNFKEQ, per germline. The length of the CDR3 is 15 residues. CDR3 residues: CASSQVPFAADPQYF. The CDR3 nucleotides are TGTGCCAGCAGCCAAGTTCCCTTTGCTGCGGATCCGCAGTATTTT.

The chain links TRBV6-6 to TRBJ2-5, with 12 bases aligning to TRBD2. The CDR3 length is 16 residues. Losses at the gene ends were 2 bases for V and 1 base for J; bases not matched to a gene: 2. Germline V gene lookup returns CDR1 MNHNY and CDR2 SVGAGI (reference sequence). The CDR3 is CASSYPSGGVQETQYF. CDR3 sequence (DNA): TGTGCCAGCAGTTACCCTAGCGGGGGGGTCCAAGAGACCCAGTACTTC.

The chain recombines TRBV5-1 with TRBJ2-5; 10 bases align to TRBD2. Germline CDR1 is SGHRS and CDR2 is YFSETQ. J lost 2 bases, V lost 4 bases, and 11 bases had no gene match. The CDR3 runs 17 residues. The CDR3 is CASSRAGLAGVQETQYF. CDR3 nucleotide sequence: TGCGCCAGCAGCCGCGCAGGCCTAGCGGGAGTGCAAGAGACCCAGTACTTC. The entire variable domain, with the rest obtained from reference TRBV5-1 and TRBJ2-5, is as follows: KAGVTQTPRYLIKTRGQQVTLSCSPISGHRSVSWYQQTPGQGLQFLFEYFSETQRNKGNFPGRFSGRQFSNSRSEMNVSTLELGDSALYLCASSRAGLAGVQETQYFGPGTRLLVL.

This chain connects TRBV5-5 to TRBJ1-6; D is undetermined. The CDR3 spans 17 residues. The V gene lost 4 bases and the J gene lost 1 base, with 15 bases spanning the gap. Germline CDR1 and CDR2: SGHKS and YYEKEE (reference sequence). The CDR3 spells CASSAITLFSYNSPLHF. CDR3 bases: TGTGCCAGCAGCGCTATTACCCTTTTTTCCTATAATTCACCCCTCCACTTT.

This chain joins TRBV30 and TRBJ2-7, with 7 bases matching TRBD2. CDR3 length: 14 amino acids. V shed 5 bases, J shed 6 bases, and the junction held 13 bases outside the gene matches. The germline gives CDR1 GTSNPN, CDR2 SVGIG (reference sequence). CDR3 region: CAWSGGAPGLEQYF. The CDR3 bases are TGTGCCTGGTCGGGAGGAGCTCCAGGGCTCGAGCAGTACTTC.

The gene calls are TRBV6-5 and TRBJ2-5, with 7 positions matching TRBD1. The J segment lost 5 bases and the V segment lost 5 bases, leaving 8 bases of the junction unmatched. The CDR3 runs to 14 residues. Germline CDR1 is MNHEY and CDR2 is SVGAGI. The CDR3 DNA is TGTGCCAGCAGTCACGACAGGGTGGGTGAGACCCAGTACTTC. Its protein is CASSHDRVGETQYF.

The chain has TRBV21-1 and TRBJ2-4; the tabulated D call, TRBD2, remains unverified against the DNA. TRBV21-1 is designated a pseudogene. The CDR3 sequence is 14 residues long. CDR3 residues: CASRVPSVEAIQYF. CDR3 bases: TGTGCCAGCAGAGTTCCCAGCGTGGAGGCCATTCAGTACTTC.

The chain employs TRBV6-5 and TRBJ1-1, with unresolved D. This CDR3 spans 14 amino acids. V lost 3 bases, J lost 4 bases, and 12 bases lay in between. CDR1 MNHEY and CDR2 SVGAGI come from the germline V gene. CDR3 bases: TGTGCCAGCAGTTATACCGGGGTTGGCACTGAAGCTTTCTTT. Protein sequence: CASSYTGVGTEAFF.

The genes are TRBV6-5 and TRBJ2-3; TRBD2 matches 12 bases. CDR1 MNHEY and CDR2 SVGAGI come from the germline V gene. The junction had 5 bases not matched to a gene; V was cut back by 10 bases and J by 0 bases. CDR3 length: 15 amino acids. CDR3 residues: CATGGLAGSTDTQYF. The CDR3 nucleotides are TGTGCCACCGGAGGACTAGCGGGAAGCACAGATACGCAGTATTTT.

The chain couples TRBV7-2 to TRBJ2-5, with 11 bases fitting TRBD2. V trimming: 5 bases; J trimming: 7 bases; junction bases outside the gene matches: 9. Per the germline V gene, CDR1 is SGHTA and CDR2 is FQGNSA. The length of the CDR3 is 15 residues. The CDR3 here is CASSSGLAGGGTQYF. The CDR3 DNA is TGTGCCAGCAGCAGCGGCCTAGCGGGGGGTGGGACCCAGTACTTC.

The rearrangement uses TRBV6-1 and TRBJ2-1, with TRBD1 matching over 8 bases. Per germline, CDR1 MNHNS and CDR2 SASEGT. J lost 3 bases, V lost 3 bases, and 4 bases had no gene match. The CDR3 is 15 residues long. The DNA for the CDR3 is TGTGCCAGCAGTGACAGGGACAGGTACTACAATGAGCAGTTCTTC. This codes for CASSDRDRYYNEQFF.

This clone was picked up one time. The V call is TRBV2, the J call TRBJ1-2; D gene uncertain. Trimming shortened V by 5 bases and J by 2 bases, and 15 bases separated the two germline ends. Germline V gene sequence: CDR1 SNHLY, CDR2 FYNNEI. The CDR3 covers 15 residues. The CDR3 here is CASSLRRVPNYGYTF. The CDR3 region has the DNA TGTGCCAGCAGTCTTCGACGGGTCCCGAACTATGGCTACACCTTC.

This chain uses TRBV30 with TRBJ1-2; D ambiguous. V lost 1 base and J 6 bases, leaving 15 bases between the germline ends. The CDR3 length is 14 residues. The germline gives CDR1 GTSNPN, CDR2 SVGIG (reference sequence). The CDR3: CAWSAVGEAHGYTF. The CDR3 nucleotides are TGTGCCTGGAGTGCGGTTGGGGAGGCCCATGGCTACACCTTC.

This sequence joins TRBV5-1 and TRBJ2-7, with D possibly being TRBD2 (6 bases). Germline CDR1 and CDR2: SGHRS and YFSETQ. V lost 4 bases and J lost 1, with 9 bases in between. The CDR3 totals 13 residues. CDR3 DNA: TGCGCCAGCAGCATAGCGGATTCCTACGAGCAGTACTTC. It translates to CASSIADSYEQYF.

The chain joins TRBV7-9 to TRBJ1-3; no clear D. CDR1 and CDR2 (germline): SEHNR, FQNEAQ (reference sequence). The length of the CDR3 is 13 residues. The V and J ends lost 7 bases and 3 bases respectively, with 10 bases between them. The CDR3 is CASNLADGNTIYF. In DNA, the CDR3 is TGTGCCAGCAACTTGGCGGATGGAAACACCATATATTTT.

This clone has only one observation. This sequence joins TRBV19 and TRBJ1-5, with TRBD1 identical over 7 bases. The CDR3 sequence is 18 residues long. J was trimmed by 0 bases and V by 7 bases; bases with no gene match: 15. CDR1 is LNHDA and CDR2 is SQIVND in the germline V gene (reference sequence). For the CDR3, the DNA is TGTGCCAGTACAAAGAGGACAGGATCGGGTTATAGCAATCAGCCCCAGCATTTT. This codes for CASTKRTGSGYSNQPQHF.